This T cell receptor (beta chain) was observed in a study of cytomegalovirus exposure and HLA in healthy donors. The PCR used 60 Vbeta and 13 Jbeta primers. Libraries were prepared by immunoSEQ multiplex PCR; TCRdb keeps only in-frame clonotypes and omits some of them. The table includes 95,000 to 150,000 clones, about 76% detected once. Study-level results: HLA allele associations emerged for roughly 16,000 TCR beta sequences in a later analysis, at 0.05 false discovery rate. A highly shared variant cluster was judged a likely technical artifact. An Asian-associated ancestry cluster reportedly showed fewer N-insertions than the approximately 700-donor mean in a later analysis. Only CMV serostatus was available as immune exposure information.

This clone came up a few times. Its antigen is not identified. Specimen: PBMCs. This receptor was taken from a woman aged 55 to 70 in good health and CMV-seropositive.

In DNA, the CDR3 is TGCAGCGCGGGACAGAGCTATGGCTACACCTTC. Its translation is CSAGQSYGYTF. The chain carries TRBV29-1 and TRBJ1-2; 7 bases align to TRBD1. V dropped 7 bases and J dropped 4; count of bases not matched to a gene: 3. In germline, CDR1 is SQVTM, CDR2 ANQGSEA. This CDR3 spans 11 amino acids.